Listed here are 12 T cell receptor beta chains from one sample, sequenced in a study of T cell responses to AZD1222 COVID-19 vaccine. Clones were read by immunoSEQ multiplex PCR, and TCRdb kept only the in-frame ones, dropping some. Of about 120,000 clones listed, 85% to 90% are singletons. Sequencing was performed on peripheral blood, taken on day 0 of AZD1222 vaccination. The source of these receptors is an adult in good health.

The genes are TRBV11-2 and TRBJ2-7, with unresolved D. Germline CDR1 is SGHAT and CDR2 is FQNNGV. The CDR3 is 12 amino acids. The V gene lost 2 bases and the J gene lost 4 bases, with 6 bases spanning the gap. CDR3 residues: CASSLSLYEQYF. The CDR3 nucleotides are TGTGCCAGCAGCTTATCTCTGTACGAGCAGTACTTC.

The genes are TRBV6-5 and TRBJ2-4; D tentatively fits TRBD1 or TRBD2 (5 bases each). The V gene lost 7 bases and the J gene lost 8 bases, with 15 bases spanning the gap. The CDR3 is 13 amino acids. CDR1 is MNHEY and CDR2 is SVGAGI in the germline V gene. The CDR3 protein is CASMATEGYIQYF. The CDR3 DNA is TGTGCCAGCATGGCGACAGAGGGATACATTCAGTACTTC.

The chain links TRBV3-1 (or the pseudogene TRBV3-2) to TRBJ2-2; no clear D. Germline V gene sequence: CDR1 LGHDT, CDR2 YNNKEL (reference sequence). This CDR3 spans 14 amino acids. The V and J ends lost 2 bases and 3 bases respectively, with 7 bases between them. This CDR3 is CASSQRHDTGELFF. The CDR3, as DNA: TGTGCCAGCAGCCAACGGCACGACACCGGGGAGCTGTTTTTT.

This clone occurred a few times. This chain joins TRBV4-3 and TRBJ2-7; 7 nucleotides match TRBD1. There are 17 residues in the CDR3. J gave up 2 bases and V 3 bases, and 13 bases lay outside the gene matches. Germline CDR1 is LGHNA and CDR2 is YSLEER. For the CDR3, the DNA is TGCGCCAGCAGCCAGGGCTCTGCTCCCGGGACAGCCTACGAGCAGTACTTC. Its protein product is CASSQGSAPGTAYEQYF.

V and J are TRBV3-1 (or the pseudogene TRBV3-2) and TRBJ2-3; D remains unclear. Germline V lookup: CDR1 LGHDT, CDR2 YNNKEL (reference sequence). V gave up 5 bases and J gave up 2 bases, with 5 bases separating them. The CDR3 covers 12 residues. The CDR3 here is CASSSFTDTQYF. DNA of the CDR3: TGTGCCAGCAGCTCATTCACAGATACGCAGTATTTT.

This chain links TRBV2 with TRBJ2-1; 7 bases match TRBD1. The CDR3 is 13 residues long. CDR1 is SNHLY, CDR2 FYNNEI, per germline. Germline trimming cut 6 bases from V and 6 bases from J; bases unmatched to any gene: 5. CDR3 in amino acids: CASRETGPNEQFF. The CDR3 nucleotides read TGTGCCAGCAGGGAGACAGGGCCCAATGAGCAGTTCTTC.

This chain joins TRBV12-3 or TRBV12-4 and TRBJ1-2, with a tentative D call TRBD1 (6 bases). The V end was cut by 6 bases, the J end by 4 bases, with 12 bases between. This CDR3 has 13 residues. CDR3 sequence (DNA): TGTGCCAGCAGCCCAGGGGAGGGCTATGGCTACACCTTC. This translates into CASSPGEGYGYTF.

The rearrangement joins TRBV9 to TRBJ1-4, with D tentatively TRBD1 (6 bases). Germline V gene data show CDR1 as SGDLS and CDR2 as YYNGEE. The germline V and J ends were trimmed by 0 bases and 7 bases, with 13 bases remaining between them. There are 15 residues in the CDR3. The CDR3 spells CASSVVGARGEKLFF. CDR3 nucleotides: TGTGCCAGCAGCGTAGTGGGGGCGCGGGGTGAAAAACTGTTTTTT.

This clone was detected only a few times. This sequence joins TRBV29-1 and TRBJ2-1; TRBD2 is a possible D gene (5 bases). Germline V gene sequence: CDR1 SQVTM, CDR2 ANQGSEA. The CDR3 covers 13 residues. The V gene lost 5 bases and the J gene lost 3 bases, with 11 bases spanning the gap. CDR3 sequence (DNA): TGCAGCGTTTTAGGACTGAGCTACAATGAGCAGTTCTTC. Translating gives CSVLGLSYNEQFF.

The chain employs TRBV15 and TRBJ1-3, with D tentatively TRBD1 (6 bases). The germline gives CDR1 LNHNV, CDR2 YYDKDF (reference sequence). V was trimmed by 0 bases and J by 4 bases, leaving 13 bases between them. This CDR3 comprises 16 residues. CDR3 DNA sequence: TGTGCCACCAGCAGAGACCCGGGGGGCTCCGGAAACACCATATATTTT. Its translation is CATSRDPGGSGNTIYF.

The rearrangement links TRBV13 to TRBJ1-1, with 10 bases that match TRBD1. J lost 2 bases, V lost 5 bases, and 11 bases had no gene match. This CDR3 is built from 17 residues. In germline, CDR1 is PRHDT, CDR2 FYEKMQ (reference sequence). DNA of the CDR3: TGTGCCAGCAGCACTCCTAGGGACAGGGGCTTAAACACTGAAGCTTTCTTT. Its protein product is CASSTPRDRGLNTEAFF.

This sequence joins TRBV7-2 and TRBJ1-2; D call uncertain. CDR3 length: 12 amino acids. Germline loops: CDR1 SGHTA, CDR2 FQGNSA. V was shortened by 0 bases and J by 9 bases, with 8 bases between the two germline ends. CDR3 protein: CASSLAGSRYTF. The CDR3 coding sequence is TGTGCCAGCAGCTTAGCGGGTTCCCGCTACACCTTC.